Each of the 12 T cell receptor beta chains below was sequenced from the same sample in a study of cytomegalovirus exposure and HLA in healthy donors. 60 Vbeta and 13 Jbeta primers were used in PCR. The protocol was immunoSEQ multiplex PCR, while the TCRdb copy is restricted to in-frame clones and leaves out a portion. Here the sample spans roughly 76,000 clones, roughly 88% being singletons. The source material was PBMCs. The source of these receptors is a woman in her 30s in good health and CMV-seronegative.

This clone was detected only once. The V gene is TRBV5-6, the J gene TRBJ1-1; TRBD1 is a possible D gene (6 bases). With 4 bases removed from V and 6 bases from J, the gap between germline ends came to 13 bases. Per germline, CDR1 SGHDT and CDR2 YYEEEE. The CDR3 contains 13 residues. The CDR3, as DNA: TGTGCCAGCAGCCATACAGGGCCCCCTGAAGCTTTCTTT. This gives the protein CASSHTGPPEAFF.

The chain combines TRBV7-6 with TRBJ2-5; 9 nucleotides match TRBD2. Looked up from germline, CDR1 is SGHVS and CDR2 is FNYEAQ. The CDR3 sequence is 16 residues long. Trimming at V came to 2 bases and at J to 5 bases, leaving 9 bases not matched to a gene. The CDR3 nucleotides read TGTGCCAGCAGCTTACGGGTAGCGGGAGCCGGGGAGACCCAGTACTTC. Protein sequence: CASSLRVAGAGETQYF. The whole variable domain, remainder taken from reference TRBV7-6 and TRBJ2-5, is GAGVSQSPRYKVTKRGQDVALRCDPISGHVSLYWYRQALGQGPEFLTYFNYEAQQDKSGLPNDRFSAERPEGSISTLTIQRTEQRDSAMYRCASSLRVAGAGETQYFGPGTRLLVL.

V and J are TRBV5-1 and TRBJ2-5, with 14 bases that match TRBD2. The V segment lost 4 bases and the J segment 5 bases; nucleotides outside the gene matches: 7. The CDR3 sequence is 16 residues long. Germline V gives CDR1 SGHRS, CDR2 YFSETQ. The CDR3 bases are TGCGCCAGCAGCCTGGGGACTAGCGGGAGTAAGGAGACCCAGTACTTC. This gives the protein CASSLGTSGSKETQYF.

The chain combines TRBV19 with TRBJ2-5; 11 positions agree with TRBD1. The CDR3 has 15 residues. The germline gives CDR1 LNHDA, CDR2 SQIVND (reference sequence). Trimming removed 4 bases from V and 4 bases from J; junction bases left unmatched: 5. Here the CDR3 reads CASSKSGTGGETQYF. Written as DNA, the CDR3 is TGTGCCAGTAGTAAATCCGGGACAGGGGGAGAGACCCAGTACTTC.

This clone appeared once. The rearrangement uses TRBV10-3 and TRBJ2-1, with 14 bases lining up with TRBD2. Trimming took 6 bases from V and 7 from J; bases not matched to a gene: 8. This CDR3 has 16 amino acids. The germline CDR1 and CDR2 sequences are ENHRY and SYGVKD. The CDR3 sequence is CAISSGTSGSYNEQFF. The CDR3 DNA follows: TGTGCCATCAGCTCCGGGACTAGCGGGAGTTATAATGAGCAGTTCTTC.

The rearrangement uses TRBV30 and TRBJ1-2, with TRBD1 as a possible D gene (5 bases). The CDR3 is made up of 14 amino acids. Germline-derived CDR1 and CDR2 are GTSNPN and SVGIG (reference sequence). Trimming left V 1 base short and J 4 bases short, with 13 bases between. Written as DNA, the CDR3 is TGTGCCTGGAGTGACCTGGGGGGAAGCTATGGCTACACCTTC. Protein product: CAWSDLGGSYGYTF.

This clone was recorded only once. J is TRBJ1-2 and V is TRBV23-1; 8 bases match TRBD1. TRBV23-1 is placed among ORFs of uncertain function. V was pared by 0 bases and J by 3 bases, with 9 bases of the junction left unmatched. This CDR3 comprises 17 residues. The chain's CDR3 is CASSQSDIQTGDYGYTF. In nucleotides, the CDR3 is TGCGCCAGCAGTCAATCCGATATTCAGACAGGGGACTATGGCTACACCTTC.

The chain couples TRBV10-3 to TRBJ1-5; D gene ambiguous. Germline assignment: CDR1 ENHRY and CDR2 SYGVKD. V shed 0 bases and J shed 4 bases, with 10 bases lying between them. The CDR3 totals 15 residues. The CDR3 protein is CAISESRALNQPQHF. For the CDR3, the DNA is TGTGCCATCAGTGAGTCGAGGGCACTTAATCAGCCCCAGCATTTT.

The V call is TRBV4-1, the J call TRBJ2-5; 7 nucleotides line up with TRBD1. Germline V gives CDR1 MGHRA, CDR2 YSYEKL. This CDR3 has 15 residues. V shed 1 base, J shed 4 bases, and the junction held 6 bases outside the gene matches. This chain's CDR3 is CASSQGIRGRETQYF. The CDR3 DNA follows: TGCGCCAGCAGCCAAGGGATAAGGGGGCGAGAGACCCAGTACTTC.

V is TRBV12-5 and J is TRBJ2-2; D is possibly TRBD2 (6 bases). The CDR3 is made up of 15 amino acids. Germline V gene sequence: CDR1 LGHNT, CDR2 FRNRAP. The V gene lost 5 bases and the J gene lost 7 bases, with 17 bases spanning the gap. The DNA of the CDR3 is TGTGCTAGTGGTGCGGGACGGGGGTCCCTCGGGGAGCTGTTTTTT. Translated, it gives CASGAGRGSLGELFF.

V usage is TRBV4-1 and J usage is TRBJ2-6; 11 bases fit TRBD1. The CDR3 covers 17 residues. Unmatched junction bases numbered 15, after V lost 4 bases and J lost 13 bases. Germline V CDR1 and CDR2: MGHRA, YSYEKL. The CDR3 DNA reads TGCGCCAGCAGCCTCGGACAGGGGGCAGGAGTAAATTCTGTCCTGACTTTC. Protein sequence: CASSLGQGAGVNSVLTF.

This clone has a single count. The chain combines TRBV19 with TRBJ1-5; TRBD1 might be the D (6 bases). Germline values: CDR1 LNHDA, CDR2 SQIVND (reference sequence). CDR3 size: 12 residues. V was cut by 6 bases and J by 11 bases, with 14 bases left in between. CDR3 loop: CASRYGQWSQHF. For the CDR3, the DNA is TGTGCCAGTAGGTATGGACAGTGGTCCCAGCATTTT.